These 8 T cell receptor beta chains originate from one sample sequenced in a study of beta chain features in type 1 diabetes. Every isolated RNA sample was fully reverse transcribed, so sequencing captured expressed TCRB transcripts. Sequenced by immunoSEQ multiplex PCR; TCRdb stores in-frame clones only, minus some. The sample yields roughly 730,000 clones, around an eighth seen once. No cognate antigen is known for these TCRs. Study observations and caveats: Shortening that was moderate but significant affected the TCRB CDR3s of Type 1 diabetes patients in all four CD4+ subsets.

What was sequenced was naive CD4+ T cells from blood. The source is a man aged 18 to 29 with type 1 diabetes.

CDR3 nucleotide sequence: TGTGCCAGCAGCCAGGGGCAGGGAATCTCCTACGAGCAGTACTTC. The encoded protein is CASSQGQGISYEQYF. The genes are TRBV14 and TRBJ2-7; D may be TRBD1 (5 bases). CDR1 and CDR2 (germline): SGHDN, FVKESK. V lost 3 bases and J 0 bases, leaving 12 bases between the germline ends. CDR3 length equals 15 residues.

This clone has more than one count but fewer than ten. The chain joins TRBV5-6 to TRBJ2-1; D gene uncertain. Germline loops: CDR1 SGHDT, CDR2 YYEEEE. Trimming removed 4 bases from V and 8 bases from J, with 4 bases in between. The CDR3 runs 10 residues. In DNA, the CDR3 is TGTGCCAGCAGCACACATGAGCAGTTCTTC. The encoded protein is CASSTHEQFF. Combining the CDR3 with reference TRBV5-6 and TRBJ2-1 gives the whole variable domain DAGVTQSPTHLIKTRGQQVTLRCSPKSGHDTVSWYQQALGQGPQFIFQYYEEEERQRGNFPDRFSGHQFPNYSSELNVNALLLGDSALYLCASSTHEQFFGPGTRLTVL.

This clone was seen a handful of times. The chain has TRBV9 and TRBJ1-3; D is perhaps TRBD1 (5 bases). Trimming cost V 4 bases and J 0 bases, with 14 bases left between them. The germline CDR1 and CDR2 sequences are SGDLS and YYNGEE. This CDR3 is 16 amino acids long. This CDR3 is CASSPSGQSSGNTIYF. The CDR3 region has the DNA TGTGCCAGCAGCCCCTCGGGGCAGAGCTCTGGAAACACCATATATTTT. Supplemented by reference TRBV9 and TRBJ1-3, the full variable domain reads DSGVTQTPKHLITATGQRVTLRCSPRSGDLSVYWYQQSLDQGLQFLIQYYNGEERAKGNILERFSAQQFPDLHSELNLSSLELGDSALYFCASSPSGQSSGNTIYFGEGSWLTVV.

The V and J genes are TRBV30 and TRBJ2-7, with a tentative D call TRBD2 (6 bases). Germline V gene data show CDR1 as GTSNPN and CDR2 as SVGIG (reference sequence). Trimming took 0 bases from V and 9 from J, leaving 18 bases between them. CDR3 length: 14 residues. The DNA for the CDR3 is TGTGCCTGGAGTGTACCGGGAAGTTCCGGGGGGCAGTACTTC. It is translated as CAWSVPGSSGGQYF.

The V call is TRBV7-2, the J call TRBJ1-2, with 8 nucleotides matching TRBD1. The CDR3 is 14 amino acids. Germline V gene lookup returns CDR1 SGHTA and CDR2 FQGNSA. Trimming removed 5 bases from V and 8 bases from J; junction bases left unmatched: 10. The DNA for the CDR3 is TGTGCCAGCAGCAATAGGACAGGGAACAGAGGCTACACCTTC. This gives the protein CASSNRTGNRGYTF.

This clone was seen a handful of times. This chain uses TRBV11-2 with TRBJ2-1; D gene unclear. Per the germline V gene, CDR1 is SGHAT and CDR2 is FQNNGV. Trimming took off 5 bases at V and 0 bases at J, with 8 bases between the two ends. This CDR3 has 14 residues. CDR3 loop: CASSPTGSYNEQFF. CDR3 bases: TGTGCCAGCAGCCCGACCGGCTCCTACAATGAGCAGTTCTTC.

This clone was seen a few times. The CDR3 DNA follows: TGTGCCAGCAGCCTGGACTCCACACTCACAGATACGCAGTATTTT. It encodes CASSLDSTLTDTQYF. J is TRBJ2-3 and V is TRBV5-4, with TRBD2 as a possible D gene (5 bases). Trimming removed 4 bases at V and 2 bases at J, with 14 bases between. CDR3 length: 15 residues. From germline, CDR1 is SGHNT and CDR2 YYREEE (reference sequence). Full variable domain (missing parts from reference TRBV5-4 and TRBJ2-3): ETGVTQSPTHLIKTRGQQVTLRCSSQSGHNTVSWYQQALGQGPQFIFQYYREEENGRGNFPPRFSGLQFPNYSSELNVNALELDDSALYLCASSLDSTLTDTQYFGPGTRLTVL.

The CDR3, as DNA: TGCGCCAGCAGCGAGAGGACAGACACAGATACGCAGTATTTT. Protein: CASSERTDTDTQYF. The rearrangement joins TRBV5-1 to TRBJ2-3; possibly TRBD1 for D (6 bases). CDR3 size: 14 residues. CDR1 and CDR2 from the germline V gene are SGHRS and YFSETQ. V was shortened by 4 bases and J by 2 bases, with 11 bases between the two germline ends.